These 29 T cell receptor beta chains came from one sample sequenced in a study of blood T cell repertoires in COVID-19. Libraries were prepared by immunoSEQ multiplex PCR; TCRdb keeps only in-frame clonotypes and omits some of them. This table has some 350,000 clones, approximately 92% appearing once. The specimen was PBMCs or T cells enriched from blood (not recorded which). Receptor source: a man in his late teens or twenties who had recovered from COVID-19.

This clone was observed once. This chain connects TRBV11-1 to TRBJ1-1; 10 bases agree with TRBD1. The germline V gene encodes CDR1 SGHAT and CDR2 FQDESV (reference sequence). Losses at the gene ends were 4 bases for V and 11 bases for J; bases not matched to a gene: 10. CDR3 length: 14 amino acids. The DNA of the CDR3 is TGTGCCAGCAGCTCCTCCGGGACAGGGGATCGGGCTTTCTTT. Protein product: CASSSSGTGDRAFF.

This chain joins TRBV18 and TRBJ1-5; unclear D gene. The germline V gene encodes CDR1 KGHSH and CDR2 LQKENI. Trimming left V 3 bases short and J 6 bases short, with 15 bases between. This CDR3 has 15 residues. CDR3 in DNA: TGTGCCAGCTCACCGGGAGCCGGAGCAGGTCAGCCCCAGCATTTT. Its protein product is CASSPGAGAGQPQHF.

The chain combines TRBV7-8 with TRBJ2-4; TRBD2 matches 12 bases. Germline CDR1 reads SGHVS; CDR2 reads FQNEAQ. The CDR3 contains 20 residues. V lost 3 bases and J lost 7; bases outside the gene matches: 19. In DNA form, the CDR3 reads TGTGCCAGCAGCTTGGGGCGTATGACTAGCGGGGGTGGCGGACGCAACATTCAGTACTTC. As protein: CASSLGRMTSGGGGRNIQYF.

This clone was found once. CDR3 sequence: CATSAPPVRGDTQYF. The CDR3, as DNA: TGTGCCACCAGCGCCCCGCCTGTCCGAGGGGATACGCAGTATTTT. The V gene is TRBV15, the J gene TRBJ2-3; maybe TRBD2 (5 bases). The CDR3 contains 15 residues. Trimming pared 5 bases from V and 6 bases from J, leaving 18 bases between. The germline CDR1 and CDR2 sequences are LNHNV and YYDKDF (reference sequence). Complete variable domain (other parts from reference TRBV15 and TRBJ2-3): DAMVIQNPRYQVTQFGKPVTLSCSQTLNHNVMYWYQQKSSQAPKLLFHYYDKDFNNEADTPDNFQSRRPNTSFCFLDIRSPGLGDTAMYLCATSAPPVRGDTQYFGPGTRLTVL.

This clone was recorded only once. The chain recombines TRBV29-1 with TRBJ2-5; D may be TRBD2 (6 bases). The germline CDR1 and CDR2 sequences are SQVTM and ANQGSEA. This CDR3 region has 10 residues. V lost 7 bases and J lost 5, with 8 bases in between. CDR3 sequence reads: CSAREETQYF. CDR3 bases: TGCAGCGCCCGGGAGGAGACCCAGTACTTC.

This clone was seen a single time. V and J are TRBV7-6 and TRBJ2-1; 8 bases are shared with TRBD2. Germline CDR1 and CDR2: SGHVS and FNYEAQ. V trimming: 5 bases; J trimming: 6 bases; junction bases outside the gene matches: 9. This CDR3 is built from 15 residues. This CDR3 reads CASSPTSGALNEQFF. The DNA of the CDR3 is TGTGCCAGCAGCCCTACTAGCGGTGCCCTCAATGAGCAGTTCTTC.

This clone was detected only a few times. This chain joins TRBV2 and TRBJ1-6, with 9 bases identical to TRBD1. Germline-derived CDR1 and CDR2 are SNHLY and FYNNEI. This CDR3 has 15 amino acids. Trimming cost V 7 bases and J 9 bases; bases outside gene matches: 10. Written as DNA, the CDR3 is TGTGCCAGCAACACAGGGGGCCATCGGGGTTCACCCCTCCACTTT. Residues: CASNTGGHRGSPLHF.

The V gene is TRBV6-5, the J gene TRBJ1-2; TRBD1 matches 10 bases. The J segment lost 6 bases and the V segment lost 7 bases, leaving 8 bases of the junction unmatched. The germline CDR1 and CDR2 sequences are MNHEY and SVGAGI. This CDR3 has 14 amino acids. The CDR3 loop reads CASKSPGQGHGYTF. The CDR3 nucleotides are TGTGCCAGCAAATCCCCGGGACAGGGGCATGGCTACACCTTC.

The CDR3 reads CASGQRKSNEKLFF. The CDR3 DNA reads TGTGCCAGCGGACAGAGAAAGAGTAATGAAAAACTGTTTTTT. V is TRBV18 and J is TRBJ1-4; possible D gene TRBD1, 6 bases. V lost 8 bases and J lost 4, with 14 bases in between. Germline V gene sequence: CDR1 KGHSH, CDR2 LQKENI. The CDR3 extends over 14 amino acids.

The V call is TRBV7-2, the J call TRBJ2-1; 11 bases line up with TRBD2. Germline CDR1 is SGHTA and CDR2 is FQGNSA. Trimming took 1 base from V and 8 from J; bases not matched to a gene: 4. This CDR3 has 15 amino acids. The chain's CDR3 is CASSLGLAGGYEQFF. CDR3 nucleotides: TGTGCCAGCAGCTTAGGGCTAGCGGGGGGCTATGAGCAGTTCTTC.

The chain employs TRBV14 and TRBJ2-2; maybe TRBD1 (6 bases). This CDR3 is built from 13 residues. Trimming took off 4 bases at V and 7 bases at J, with 10 bases between the two ends. Germline V gene data show CDR1 as SGHDN and CDR2 as FVKESK. The CDR3 is CASSPQGHGELFF. CDR3 coding DNA: TGTGCCAGCAGCCCCCAGGGGCACGGGGAGCTGTTTTTT.

This rearrangement joins TRBV6-5 to TRBJ1-1; D uncertain. The CDR3 runs 14 residues. Germline CDR1 reads MNHEY; CDR2 reads SVGAGI. The germline V and J ends were trimmed by 5 bases and 0 bases, with 10 bases remaining between them. The CDR3 DNA reads TGTGCCAGCAGTCCCCCCGGGGTGAACACTGAAGCTTTCTTT. It codes for CASSPPGVNTEAFF.

The rearrangement links TRBV10-3 to TRBJ2-7; 8 bases align to TRBD1. Germline CDR1 is ENHRY and CDR2 is SYGVKD. The CDR3 covers 16 residues. The junction had 19 bases not matched to a gene; V was cut back by 10 bases and J by 5 bases. The CDR3 nucleotides are TGTGCCACCTATATATCCCAGGGGGCAGGATTCGACGAGCAGTACTTC. Protein sequence: CATYISQGAGFDEQYF.

This sequence joins TRBV7-9 and TRBJ1-1; D perhaps matches TRBD1 (6 bases). Germline V gene sequence: CDR1 SEHNR, CDR2 FQNEAQ (reference sequence). This CDR3 contains 16 residues. V was pared by 5 bases and J by 4 bases, with 20 bases between. This chain's CDR3 is CASSPTVGAFPTEAFF. The CDR3 DNA is TGTGCCAGCAGCCCCACAGTGGGGGCATTCCCCACTGAAGCTTTCTTT.

The chain recombines TRBV7-8 with TRBJ2-1; 7 positions agree with TRBD1. Germline V gives CDR1 SGHVS, CDR2 FQNEAQ. CDR3 size: 16 residues. V shed 5 bases, J shed 8 bases, and the junction held 15 bases outside the gene matches. The chain's CDR3 is CASSVKRTGVRDEQFF. The CDR3 DNA is TGTGCCAGCAGCGTAAAGAGAACAGGGGTGAGGGATGAGCAGTTCTTC. Full variable domain (missing parts from reference TRBV7-8 and TRBJ2-1): GAGVSQSPRYKVAKRGQDVALRCDPISGHVSLFWYQQALGQGPEFLTYFQNEAQLDKSGLPSDRFFAERPEGSVSTLKIQRTQQEDSAVYLCASSVKRTGVRDEQFFGPGTRLTVL.

This chain uses TRBV28 with TRBJ1-5, with 8 positions matching TRBD1. The CDR3 loop spans 15 amino acids. Germline assignment: CDR1 MDHEN and CDR2 SYDVKM. With 7 bases clipped from V and 0 bases from J, the junction kept 5 bases outside the gene matches. CDR3 nucleotide sequence: TGTGCCAGCATCACAGGGGGGAATAGCAATCAGCCCCAGCATTTT. Its protein is CASITGGNSNQPQHF.

The genes are TRBV5-1 and TRBJ1-2; possibly TRBD1 for D (5 bases). Looked up from germline, CDR1 is SGHRS and CDR2 is YFSETQ. The CDR3 covers 19 residues. V shed 0 bases and J shed 0 bases, with 21 bases lying between them. CDR3 sequence (DNA): TGCGCCAGCAGCTTGGGACGATACAGGAGAACTAAAGCTAACTATGGCTACACCTTC. Translated: CASSLGRYRRTKANYGYTF.

This chain connects TRBV4-2 to TRBJ2-1; 9 bases match TRBD2. V was pared by 4 bases and J by 5 bases, with 6 bases of the junction left unmatched. In germline, CDR1 is LGHNA, CDR2 YNFKEQ. This CDR3 spans 15 amino acids. CDR3 nucleotide sequence: TGTGCCAGCAGCCCCTCTAGCGGGGAGAACAATGAGCAGTTCTTC. It translates to CASSPSSGENNEQFF.

The rearrangement uses TRBV10-3 and TRBJ1-1, with TRBD1 identical over 7 bases. The CDR3 totals 13 residues. The V gene end was trimmed by 4 bases and the J gene end by 8 bases; junction bases not matched to a gene: 7. Germline V gives CDR1 ENHRY, CDR2 SYGVKD. This CDR3 is CAISGGQAIEAFF. The CDR3 DNA is TGTGCCATCAGTGGAGGACAGGCCATAGAAGCTTTCTTT.

The rearrangement joins TRBV15 to TRBJ2-7, with D perhaps TRBD1 (5 bases). This CDR3 has 14 residues. V was pared by 0 bases and J by 4 bases, with 10 bases between. From germline, CDR1 is LNHNV and CDR2 YYDKDF (reference sequence). The DNA for the CDR3 is TGTGCCACCAGCAGAGATTCGACAGAGTACGAGCAGTACTTC. It specifies CATSRDSTEYEQYF.

V is TRBV30 and J is TRBJ2-5, with TRBD2 matching over 8 bases. CDR1 is GTSNPN, CDR2 SVGIG, per germline (reference sequence). The CDR3 sequence is 15 residues long. V was clipped by 3 bases and J by 2 bases; unmatched bases: 8. The CDR3, as DNA: TGTGCCTGGAGACCAACTAGCGGATTACAAGAGACCCAGTACTTC. It codes for CAWRPTSGLQETQYF.

The chain carries TRBV3-1 (or the pseudogene TRBV3-2) and TRBJ2-7; maybe TRBD1 (5 bases). Per germline, CDR1 LGHDT and CDR2 YNNKEL (reference sequence). The CDR3 contains 14 residues. V gave up 10 bases and J gave up 2 bases, with 18 bases separating them. CDR3 DNA sequence: TGTGCCACCTCTGTGACAGACTCTACCTACGAGCAGTACTTC. This sequence encodes CATSVTDSTYEQYF.

The V and J genes are TRBV7-7 and TRBJ2-6; possible D gene TRBD1, 5 bases. This CDR3 comprises 17 residues. From germline, CDR1 is SSHAT and CDR2 FNYEAQ (reference sequence). Trimming left V 2 bases short and J 2 bases short, with 13 bases between. The DNA of the CDR3 is TGTGCCAGCAGCTTAAGGGGCGTGAAAGCTGGGGCCAACGTCCTGACTTTC. It translates to CASSLRGVKAGANVLTF.

The chain has TRBV7-9 and TRBJ1-6, with a weak D call TRBD1 (6 bases). CDR1 and CDR2 (germline): SEHNR, FQNEAQ (reference sequence). The ends were cut back, 5 bases at V and 6 bases at J, with 14 bases in the middle. This CDR3 has 15 amino acids. CDR3 residues: CASSPQGTINSPLHF. In nucleotides, the CDR3 is TGTGCCAGCAGCCCACAGGGAACGATTAATTCACCCCTCCACTTT.

The rearrangement links TRBV28 to TRBJ2-5; 8 bases are a match to TRBD2. The CDR3 loop spans 15 amino acids. The V segment lost 4 bases and the J segment 2 bases; nucleotides outside the gene matches: 6. Germline CDR1 reads MDHEN; CDR2 reads SYDVKM. In nucleotides, the CDR3 is TGTGCCAGCAGTTATTCGGGGGGGCGGCAAGAGACCCAGTACTTC. This gives the protein CASSYSGGRQETQYF. Variable domain in full (rest from reference TRBV28 and TRBJ2-5): DVKVTQSSRYLVKRTGEKVFLECVQDMDHENMFWYRQDPGLGLRLIYFSYDVKMKEKGDIPEGYSVSREKKERFSLILESASTNQTSMYLCASSYSGGRQETQYFGPGTRLLVL.

The chain has TRBV29-1 and TRBJ2-7; 7 nucleotides agree with TRBD1. The CDR3 runs to 13 residues. Germline CDR1 is SQVTM and CDR2 is ANQGSEA. V dropped 4 bases and J dropped 1; count of bases not matched to a gene: 4. The CDR3, as DNA: TGCAGCGTTGGGGACAGAATTTCCTACGAGCAGTACTTC. Protein sequence: CSVGDRISYEQYF.

On this clone itself: The same CDR3 is also encoded by other DNA sequences in this sample. The chain recombines TRBV27 with TRBJ2-3; D possibly corresponds to TRBD2 (5 bases). Germline loops: CDR1 MNHEY, CDR2 SMNVEV (reference sequence). CDR3 length: 13 residues. Deletions cut 2 bases from V and 6 bases from J, with 9 bases between. The CDR3 sequence is CASSLRETDTQYF. CDR3 nucleotide sequence: TGTGCCAGCAGTTTAAGGGAGACGGATACGCAGTATTTT.

This chain connects TRBV24-1 to TRBJ2-5, with D maybe TRBD1 (6 bases). Trimming left V 3 bases short and J 2 bases short, with 12 bases between. This CDR3 comprises 15 residues. The V gene's germline CDR1 is KGHDR and CDR2 SFDVKD. DNA of the CDR3: TGTGCCACCAGTGATACTACAGGGTTTCAAGAGACCCAGTACTTC. This codes for CATSDTTGFQETQYF.

This clone was observed a single time. The chain has TRBV11-2 and TRBJ2-7, with D uncertain. The length of the CDR3 is 12 residues. V lost 0 bases to trimming and J lost 9 bases, with 9 bases between them. Germline V CDR1 and CDR2: SGHAT, FQNNGV. The CDR3: CASSLEALGQYF. The CDR3 DNA is TGTGCCAGCAGCTTAGAAGCTCTAGGGCAGTACTTC.